This T cell receptor beta chain comes out of a study of T cell repertoires in ileal Crohn's disease. Study as a whole: Operated complications were stricturing disease (roughly 60%) and penetrating disease (roughly 39%). TCRB immunosequencing input was roughly 500 nanograms of biopsy DNA per sample.

Libraries were prepared by immunoSEQ multiplex PCR; TCRdb keeps only in-frame clonotypes and omits some of them. The sample carries about 18,000 clones, about 78% recorded once. The CDR3 has 16 amino acids. Germline V gene lookup returns CDR1 SEHNR and CDR2 FQNEAQ (reference sequence). V lost 7 bases and J lost 8, with 24 bases in between. Regarding time point: inflamed ileum from the surgical specimen. A word on this clone: Its antigen is not identified.

Study observations and caveats: Active smokers at surgery had more clonal expansions than non-smokers. High-frequency clones were more common in sorted CD8 than CD4 cells.

The TCR comes from an adult with Crohn's disease. The chain combines TRBV7-9 with TRBJ2-1; D unresolved. What was sequenced was ileal tissue. The CDR3 protein is CASILNTAGQWDEQFF. The CDR3 nucleotides are TGTGCCAGCATCCTAAACACAGCCGGGCAATGGGATGAGCAGTTCTTC.